A selection of T cell receptor beta chains follows, all from one sample in a study of blood T cell repertoires in COVID-19. Method: immunoSEQ multiplex PCR; TCRdb's copy keeps in-frame clones and lacks some. The sample has about 200,000 clones, roughly nine tenths seen once; the top ten hold roughly 2%. Sample: peripheral blood. Receptors originate from a woman in her 50s with acute or convalescent COVID-19. CDR3s include the opening cysteine and the closing phenylalanine or tryptophan. A D gene is named only where the DNA matches it firmly. Some rows mark clone size as missing; the rest say once, few, many or name a class of expanded clone.

D gene,clone size,V gene,J gene,CDR3 protein,CDR3 DNA
TRBD2,once,TRBV6-1,TRBJ2-5,CASSEGAGGRETQYF,TGTGCCAGCAGTGAAGGAGCGGGGGGGAGGGAGACCCAGTACTTC
-,-,TRBV29-1,TRBJ2-7,CSVETGMGLEQYF,TGCAGCGTTGAGACAGGTATGGGTCTCGAGCAGTACTTC
-,-,TRBV5-8,TRBJ2-7,CASSLTRTAEQYF,TGTGCCAGCAGCTTGACCCGGACAGCCGAGCAGTACTTC
TRBD1,few,TRBV5-1,TRBJ1-3,CASSQTGTGNTIYF,TGCGCCAGCAGCCAGACAGGGACTGGAAACACCATATATTTT
-,-,TRBV18,TRBJ2-3,CASSPYSPSTDTQYF,TGTGCCAGCTCACCATACAGCCCTAGCACAGATACGCAGTATTTT
TRBD2,-,TRBV7-2,TRBJ2-5,CASSFPPGGRKETQYF,TGTGCCAGCAGCTTCCCCCCCGGGGGGAGAAAGGAGACCCAGTACTTC
TRBD2,-,TRBV13,TRBJ2-3,CASSSGLADTDTQYF,TGTGCCAGCAGCTCGGGACTAGCGGACACAGATACGCAGTATTTT
-,-,TRBV28,TRBJ2-7,CASTEGVNEQYF,TGTGCCAGCACAGAGGGGGTTAACGAGCAGTACTTC
TRBD2,-,TRBV14,TRBJ2-7,CASSPLLSGGYEQYF,TGTGCCAGCAGCCCACTTCTGAGCGGGGGGTACGAGCAGTACTTC
TRBD1,-,TRBV19,TRBJ2-4,CASSMRGQGSKNIQYF,TGTGCCAGTAGTATGAGAGGACAGGGAAGCAAAAACATTCAGTACTTC
-,-,TRBV7-2,TRBJ1-1,CASSLATGNTEAFF,TGTGCCAGCAGTTTAGCTACAGGGAACACTGAAGCTTTCTTT
TRBD1,-,TRBV18,TRBJ1-5,CASSSTGGAQHF,TGTGCCAGCTCATCCACAGGGGGCGCCCAGCATTTT
-,-,TRBV11-2,TRBJ2-3,CASSFSDTQYF,TGTGCCAGCAGCTTTTCTGATACGCAGTATTTT
-,-,TRBV29-1,TRBJ1-5,CSVGAGTSNQPQHF,TGCAGCGTTGGCGCCGGGACAAGCAATCAGCCCCAGCATTTT
-,-,TRBV9,TRBJ1-2,CASSPNRVDYGYTF,TGTGCCAGCAGCCCTAACAGGGTGGACTATGGCTACACCTTC
TRBD1,once,TRBV19,TRBJ1-2,CASSPGTGYGYTF,TGTGCCAGTAGTCCGGGGACAGGGTATGGCTACACCTTC
-,-,TRBV7-9,TRBJ2-7,CASSSVSSYEQYF,TGTGCCAGCAGCTCAGTAAGCTCCTACGAGCAGTACTTC
-,-,TRBV6-5,TRBJ2-2,CASSYSWQSTGELFF,TGTGCCAGCAGTTACTCGTGGCAGTCCACCGGGGAGCTGTTTTTT
-,-,TRBV5-1,TRBJ1-2,CASSLPGGFGYTF,TGCGCCAGCAGCTTGCCGGGGGGGTTTGGCTACACCTTC
-,once,TRBV4-1,TRBJ2-5,CASSQDTLGETQYF,TGCGCCAGCAGCCAAGATACCCTCGGGGAGACTCAGTACTTC
TRBD2,-,TRBV12-3/TRBV12-4,TRBJ2-7,CASSLGGKYEQYF,TGTGCCAGCAGTTTGGGGGGGAAGTACGAGCAGTACTTC
TRBD2,-,TRBV18,TRBJ2-5,CASSPGGGLETQYF,TGTGCCAGCTCACCAGGCGGGGGTCTAGAGACCCAGTACTTC
TRBD2,-,TRBV4-2,TRBJ2-2,CASSHFTEAGGNTGELFF,TGTGCCAGCAGCCACTTCACGGAAGCGGGGGGGAACACCGGGGAGCTGTTTTTT
TRBD2,-,TRBV6-2/TRBV6-3,TRBJ2-1,CASSYEAGGGLAGVEQFF,TGTGCCAGCAGTTACGAGGCAGGGGGCGGCCTAGCGGGAGTGGAGCAGTTCTTC
-,-,TRBV4-2,TRBJ1-6,CASNSGYSPLHF,TGTGCCAGCAACTCAGGGTACTCACCCCTCCACTTT
-,-,TRBV7-6,TRBJ2-5,CASSLVSAGDQTQYF,TGTGCCAGCAGCTTAGTATCAGCAGGGGACCAGACCCAGTACTTC
-,-,TRBV6-5,TRBJ1-1,CASSRGRWTEAFF,TGTGCCAGCAGTCGAGGAAGGTGGACTGAAGCTTTCTTT
TRBD2,-,TRBV5-1,TRBJ2-1,CASSLRLAGDTYNEQFF,TGCGCCAGCAGCCTCCGACTAGCGGGAGACACCTACAATGAGCAGTTCTTC
TRBD2,-,TRBV27,TRBJ2-1,CASSFPLAGGPYNEQFF,TGTGCCAGCAGTTTCCCCCTAGCGGGAGGCCCCTACAATGAGCAGTTCTTC
-,-,TRBV6-2/TRBV6-3,TRBJ2-7,CASSSSRQDLSYEQYF,TGTGCCAGCAGTTCTTCCCGACAGGACCTATCCTACGAGCAGTACTTC
TRBD2,-,TRBV29-1,TRBJ2-1,CSVVASGSPYNEQFF,TGCAGCGTTGTTGCTAGCGGGAGTCCCTACAATGAGCAGTTCTTC
-,-,TRBV2,TRBJ1-2,CASSEGVLNYGYTF,TGTGCCAGCAGTGAAGGAGTCTTGAACTATGGCTACACCTTC
-,-,TRBV9,TRBJ2-2,CASSVARVTGELFF,TGTGCCAGCAGCGTAGCCAGGGTCACCGGGGAGCTGTTTTTT
-,-,TRBV19,TRBJ2-5,CASSIGNSQETQYF,TGTGCCAGTAGTATAGGGAACAGCCAAGAGACCCAGTACTTC
-,-,TRBV9,TRBJ2-1,CASSVARGTSENEQFF,TGTGCCAGCAGCGTAGCTCGGGGGACCAGCGAGAATGAGCAGTTCTTC
-,-,TRBV6-6,TRBJ1-1,CASQRVNAEAFF,TGTGCCAGCCAACGGGTGAACGCTGAAGCTTTCTTT
-,once,TRBV6-2/TRBV6-3,TRBJ2-1,CASSYRSQGYEQFF,TGTGCCAGCAGTTACCGATCACAGGGTTATGAGCAGTTCTTC
TRBD2,-,TRBV11-2,TRBJ2-1,CASSLSLAGGVTYNEQFF,TGTGCCAGCAGCTTAAGCCTAGCGGGAGGGGTAACCTACAATGAGCAGTTCTTC
TRBD1,-,TRBV4-3,TRBJ1-6,CASSVTGKGNSPLHF,TGCGCCAGCAGCGTGACAGGGAAGGGTAATTCACCCCTCCACTTT
-,once,TRBV19,TRBJ2-5,CASSINPGETQYF,TGTGCCAGTAGTATTAACCCGGGGGAGACCCAGTACTTC
-,-,TRBV7-2,TRBJ2-7,CASSLLGRDGEQYF,TGTGCCAGCAGCTTACTCGGCAGGGATGGCGAGCAGTACTTC
TRBD2,-,TRBV10-3,TRBJ2-3,CATRLAGGLSTDTQYF,TGTGCCACCCGACTAGCGGGGGGGCTCAGCACAGATACGCAGTATTTT
-,-,TRBV11-2,TRBJ2-2,CASSLEVAHTGELFF,TGTGCCAGCAGCTTAGAGGTAGCTCACACCGGGGAGCTGTTTTTT
TRBD1,-,TRBV18,TRBJ1-6,CASSPSGTDDSPLHF,TGTGCCAGCTCACCATCTGGGACAGATGATTCACCCCTCCACTTT
-,-,TRBV27,TRBJ2-1,CASSSWGLDNEQFF,TGTGCCAGCAGCTCCTGGGGGCTTGACAATGAGCAGTTCTTC
-,-,TRBV3-1/TRBV3-2,TRBJ2-5,CASSQASRGETQYF,TGTGCCAGCAGCCAGGCTAGCCGAGGGGAGACCCAGTACTTC
-,-,TRBV7-2,TRBJ1-2,CASSLGGGGDGYTF,TGTGCCAGCAGCTTAGGGGGCGGGGGAGACGGCTACACCTTC
TRBD2,-,TRBV5-1,TRBJ2-5,CASSSKGLTLVETQYF,TGCGCCAGCAGCTCAAAGGGACTAACTCTCGTGGAGACCCAGTACTTC
-,-,TRBV13,TRBJ1-1,CASSLEGGTEAFF,TGTGCCAGCAGCTTAGAGGGAGGCACTGAAGCTTTCTTT
-,once,TRBV14,TRBJ1-6,CASSQERTPNSPLHF,TGTGCCAGCAGCCAAGAAAGGACACCGAATTCACCCCTCCACTTT
TRBD1,once,TRBV18,TRBJ2-7,CASSPGTGEANEQYF,TGTGCCAGCTCACCTGGGACAGGGGAGGCCAACGAGCAGTACTTC
-,once,TRBV11-2,TRBJ2-1,CASSLGQPGSWEFF,TGTGCCAGCAGCTTAGGCCAACCGGGAAGTTGGGAGTTCTTC